This T cell receptor (beta chain) originates from a study of blood T cell repertoires in COVID-19. Study background: Samples of COVID-19 (acute and convalescent) were obtained from the United States, Italy and Spain. Sample material is recorded as cDNA or gDNA derived from T cells, B-cell-depleted T cells, or PBMCs.

The V end lost 0 bases, the J end lost 7 bases, and 16 bases lay between the germline ends. This CDR3 region has 16 residues. Germline lookup yields CDR1 LGHNA and CDR2 YNFKEQ. Per the original data handling: Scientists estimated how many nucleated cells there were by amplifying reference gene primers. Profiled with immunoSEQ multiplex PCR; TCRdb holds only in-frame clones, not every one. Clonal size and the V and J genes are those of that table, whereas D and trimming came from the DNA. The sample has 150,000 to 200,000 clones; 86% are singletons. The sequence was collected from a woman aged 70-85 years with acute or convalescent COVID-19. The sequencing sample was made of peripheral blood. The genes are TRBV4-2 and TRBJ1-5, with D perhaps TRBD1 (6 bases). The CDR3 region is CASSQDGGSGSQPQHF. Here the CDR3 DNA reads TGTGCCAGCAGCCAAGATGGGGGCAGCGGGAGCCAGCCCCAGCATTTT.